The source of this TCR beta chain is a study of blood T cell repertoires in COVID-19. The assay was immunoSEQ multiplex PCR, and TCRdb's table has in-frame clones only and misses some. The sample consists of tens of thousands of clones, 80% to 90% of them appearing once. V was cut by 4 bases and J by 7 bases, with 17 bases left in between. CDR1 is SQVTM, CDR2 ANQGSEA, per germline. CDR3 size: 13 residues. The sequence was obtained from a middle-aged man with acute or convalescent COVID-19. J is TRBJ2-7 and V is TRBV29-1, with a tentative D call TRBD2 (6 bases). The specimen was peripheral blood. The CDR3 DNA reads TGCAGCGTTGGGGCGGGGAGCGAGGTGGAGCAGTACTTC. Translated: CSVGAGSEVEQYF.